Presented here are 17 T cell receptor beta chains from one specimen sequenced in a study of response to subunit inactivated influenza vaccine. A single record per CDR3 protein comes from TCRdb applying MiXCR to the RT-PCR reads. Of just under 550,000 distinct CDR3 sequences in the sample, under 30% were seen once. This same sample was also part of a study on T cells expressing NK-cell markers. That work adds: 5'RACE template switching with UMIs generated TCR beta cDNA.

This specimen consisted of CD4+ T cells sorted from PBMCs, obtained approximately 13 days after vaccination. These receptors came from a man in his fifties who received an inactivated influenza vaccine.

The V gene is TRBV20-1, the J gene TRBJ2-5, with D hard to call. Germline V gene data show CDR1 as DFQATT and CDR2 as SNEGSKA (reference sequence). Between the trimmed V and J ends, which lost 2 bases and 5 bases, there was a span of 12 bases. The CDR3 loop spans 13 amino acids. Written as DNA, the CDR3 is TGCAGTGCTAGAACGCCGACGGTGGAGACCCAGTACTTC. It is translated as CSARTPTVETQYF.

This clonotype showed up just a few times. The genes are TRBV12-3 or TRBV12-4 and TRBJ2-5; D gene ambiguous. The CDR3 covers 12 residues. V lost 4 bases, J lost 4 bases, and 7 bases lay in between. The CDR3 sequence is CASSSFPETQYF. DNA for the CDR3: TGTGCCAGCAGTTCATTCCCAGAGACCCAGTACTTC.

This clonotype has only a few counts. The CDR3 coding sequence is TGTGCCAGCAGCCCTCGACAGTCCCCGGGGGAGACCCAGTACTTC. Encoded protein: CASSPRQSPGETQYF. V and J are TRBV9 and TRBJ2-5; possibly TRBD1 or TRBD2 for D (5 bases each). The ends were cut back, 4 bases at V and 5 bases at J, with 18 bases in the middle. This CDR3 contains 15 residues. CDR1 and CDR2 from the germline V gene are SGDLS and YYNGEE.

V usage is TRBV7-2 and J usage is TRBJ2-3; 10 bases map to TRBD2. The CDR3 totals 15 residues. CDR1 and CDR2 from the germline V gene are SGHTA and FQGNSA. With V trimmed by 2 bases and J by 6 bases, 5 bases remained unmatched. The DNA for the CDR3 is TGTGCCAGCAGCTTAAGTCCTAGCGGGGGCGATACGCAGTATTTT. Its translation: CASSLSPSGGDTQYF.

The CDR3 nucleotides read TGTGCCAGCAGCTTAGTCGGCCAGGGGGCGCGAGAGCAGTACTTC. Its protein product is CASSLVGQGAREQYF. The chain couples TRBV7-2 to TRBJ2-7; 8 bases line up with TRBD1. V trimming: 1 base; J trimming: 7 bases; junction bases outside the gene matches: 9. Germline assignment: CDR1 SGHTA and CDR2 FQGNSA. This CDR3 spans 15 amino acids. The variable domain in full, with the rest retrieved from reference TRBV7-2 and TRBJ2-7, is GAGVSQSPSNKVTEKGKDVELRCDPISGHTALYWYRQSLGQGLEFLIYFQGNSAPDKSGLPSDRFSAERTGGSVSTLTIQRTQQEDSAVYLCASSLVGQGAREQYFGPGTRLTVT.

This chain links TRBV18 with TRBJ2-7, with 9 bases fitting TRBD1. The CDR3 has 15 residues. With 6 bases clipped from V and 0 bases from J, the junction kept 6 bases outside the gene matches. CDR1 and CDR2 (germline): KGHSH, LQKENI. CDR3 in DNA: TGTGCCAGCTCCCCCGGGACAGGGCTCTCCTACGAGCAGTACTTC. Its translation is CASSPGTGLSYEQYF.

In its sample, this clonotype was seen a few times. The gene calls are TRBV5-6 and TRBJ2-3; D uncertain. The V gene's germline CDR1 is SGHDT and CDR2 YYEEEE. The length of the CDR3 is 14 residues. Trimming stripped 4 bases from V and 9 bases from J, with 18 bases between. CDR3 residues: CASSPTLGLGTQYF. The CDR3, as DNA: TGTGCCAGCAGCCCCACTCTTGGCCTGGGCACGCAGTATTTT.

This clonotype was counted a few times. The chain joins TRBV24-1 to TRBJ2-7, with D unresolved. The germline gives CDR1 KGHDR, CDR2 SFDVKD. The CDR3 has 14 residues. V lost 3 bases and J 7 bases, leaving 15 bases between the germline ends. DNA of the CDR3: TGTGCCACCAGTGATACGAGCAGCCCCGGGGAGCAGTACTTC. Encoded protein: CATSDTSSPGEQYF.

This clonotype was detected only a few times. The chain links TRBV9 to TRBJ2-5, with 10 bases matching TRBD1. Looked up from germline, CDR1 is SGDLS and CDR2 is YYNGEE. With V trimmed by 3 bases and J by 5 bases, 10 bases remained unmatched. CDR3 length: 16 amino acids. For the CDR3, the DNA is TGTGCCAGCAGCGCCCCGGGACAGGGGTATTCGGAGACCCAGTACTTC. It specifies CASSAPGQGYSETQYF.

The chain has TRBV9 and TRBJ2-3, with D perhaps TRBD2 (6 bases). This CDR3 contains 17 residues. Germline lookup yields CDR1 SGDLS and CDR2 YYNGEE. V was trimmed by 0 bases and J by 5 bases, leaving 19 bases between them. The CDR3 DNA reads TGTGCCAGCAGCGTAGGGTTAGCGGTGGAACCGGGAGATACGCAGTATTTT. Translated: CASSVGLAVEPGDTQYF.

This clonotype has ten or more counts. The rearrangement links TRBV7-2 to TRBJ2-2, with a tentative D call TRBD1 (5 bases). Germline V gene data show CDR1 as SGHTA and CDR2 as FQGNSA. Trimming took off 2 bases at V and 8 bases at J, with 15 bases between the two ends. The CDR3 consists of 15 residues. The CDR3 loop reads CASSLFGAQGGELFF. In DNA form, the CDR3 reads TGTGCCAGCAGCTTATTTGGGGCCCAGGGAGGGGAGCTGTTTTTT.

The V gene is TRBV7-9, the J gene TRBJ2-1; 8 bases are shared with TRBD1. The V segment lost 5 bases and the J segment 8 bases; nucleotides outside the gene matches: 8. The CDR3 has 14 amino acids. CDR1 and CDR2 (germline): SEHNR, FQNEAQ (reference sequence). The CDR3 bases are TGTGCCAGCAGCCTCGGACAGGGAATGGATGAGCAGTTCTTC. Its protein is CASSLGQGMDEQFF.

This clonotype has just a few counts. The rearrangement uses TRBV20-1 and TRBJ1-5; D is ambiguous. This CDR3 is 15 amino acids long. Germline V gene sequence: CDR1 DFQATT, CDR2 SNEGSKA (reference sequence). The V and J ends lost 4 bases and 3 bases respectively, with 16 bases between them. The CDR3 sequence is CSANPSRGFNQPQHF. CDR3 in DNA: TGCAGTGCTAACCCCTCGCGAGGTTTCAATCAGCCCCAGCATTTT.

The chain couples TRBV6-5 to TRBJ2-7, with D hard to call. This CDR3 has 16 residues. Germline-derived CDR1 and CDR2 are MNHEY and SVGAGI. The ends were cut back, 4 bases at V and 0 bases at J, with 16 bases in the middle. The CDR3 DNA reads TGTGCCAGCAGTTCGTCGTGGGCAACCGCCTCCTACGAGCAGTACTTC. Translated, it gives CASSSSWATASYEQYF.

This clonotype has a handful of counts. V is TRBV12-3 or TRBV12-4 and J is TRBJ2-7; the D is unclear. Between the trimmed V and J ends, which lost 4 bases and 2 bases, there was a span of 12 bases. The CDR3 covers 14 residues. In nucleotides, the CDR3 is TGTGCCAGCAGTTCCGACCTTCCTACCTACGAGCAGTACTTC. Encoded protein: CASSSDLPTYEQYF.

CDR3 residues: CASSNPQGPTYEQYF. The CDR3 DNA reads as TGTGCCAGCAGCAACCCACAGGGGCCCACCTACGAGCAGTACTTC. The chain is built from TRBV7-9 and TRBJ2-7; 7 bases map to TRBD1. Germline CDR1 and CDR2: SEHNR and FQNEAQ (reference sequence). The ends lost 5 bases at V and 2 bases at J; junction bases unmatched: 9. The CDR3 extends over 15 amino acids.

This clonotype was seen ten or more times. The rearrangement uses TRBV4-1 and TRBJ1-6, with 10 nucleotides matching TRBD1. Trimming cost V 1 base and J 1 base; bases outside gene matches: 7. The germline V gene encodes CDR1 MGHRA and CDR2 YSYEKL. CDR3 length: 19 residues. CDR3 residues: CASSQARDRGKSYNSPLHF. Here the CDR3 DNA reads TGCGCCAGCAGCCAAGCGAGGGACAGGGGAAAATCCTATAATTCACCCCTCCACTTT.